This entry features one TCR beta chain sequence. This receptor's antigen is unknown. Base qualities are not provided; no much larger clone lies one nucleotide away. The data stem from a study of beta chain features in type 1 diabetes (dated by TCRdb to the late 2010s). For the study in its entirety: Mean age, gender distribution, total cell number and subset yield were not different between patients and healthy donors. A total of roughly 98,000,000 sorted cells were examined across all samples, and RNA yield correlated strongly with the number of cells per subset. The study compared the TCRB repertoires of sorted circulating CD4+ T cell subsets in recently diagnosed type 1 diabetes patients with those in matched healthy donors. Regulatory and stem cell-like memory subsets were isolated from only 8 patients and about eight healthy donors, whereas naive and central memory subsets came from all 30 or so donors. Results the study describes overall, beyond this receptor: PCR might favor shorter templates, but patient and control samples were amplified and corrected together, so any skew would affect both groups equally. Because cDNA rather than genomic DNA was sequenced, highly expressing activated cells could have been over-represented, although no difference in activation and CD3 levels was found between groups. A moderate but significant shortening of TCRB CDR3 length was observed in type 1 diabetes patients in all four CD4+ subsets. Naive, central memory and regulatory TCRB repertoires appeared to be more similar among patients than among healthy donors. Because small numbers of individuals were included in the HLA sub-analyses, any influence of HLA type on TCRB rearrangement was left unresolved. Patients with type 1 diabetes made fewer insertions and deleted more nucleotides at VDJ recombination sites, implying thymic rearrangement abnormalities.

The entire amount of isolated RNA was reverse transcribed using the High Capacity cDNA Reverse Transcription Kit, so the sequenced TCRB transcripts were expressed ones. Naive, central memory and regulatory T cell samples underwent deep immunoSEQ sequencing, averaging approximately 3.5 million total reads per sample. Sorted cells were lysed in RLT buffer, and RNA was extracted using DNase-treated RNeasy Micro or Mini kits according to cell number. Each cell subset was processed separately to prevent cross-contamination, with patient and healthy donor samples processed together. Using the immunoSEQ multiplex PCR, TCRB sequences were amplified from cDNA into 87-bp fragments spanning the CDR3 region. The amplicons were sequenced using the Illumina HiSeq platform. The study's own analysis went as follows. PCR bias was corrected computationally using synthetic template baselines, and reads within Hamming distance 2 were collapsed, with unmergeable singletons discarded. Reads were aligned to IMGT to assign V, D and J genes, CDR3 length, and insertions or deletions at six rearrangement sites. Within each subset, clonotype counts were normalized to sorted cell number, and only after that were true diversity and Gini coefficients computed with the tcR R package. Repertoire sharing was quantified using the overlap coefficient calculated on TCRB nucleotide sequences. Out-of-frame TCRB sequences from naive cells were analyzed as a proxy for the pre-selection repertoire. What TCRdb holds here is the immuneACCESS table cut down to in-frame rearrangements. Part of the clones is not present; checked against another copy, under half of the missing clones reflect an unresolved V gene, and the others are unexplained. V, J and clone size are taken as reported in that table, and D and trimming were inferred from the DNA itself. The table for this sample lists about 700,000 clones; about an eighth of them were counted only once. Less than 0.025% of the sample goes to the ten largest clones.

Relative to germline, V is 1 base shorter and J is 5 bases shorter, with 15 bases between their ends. Reading from cysteine to phenylalanine, the CDR3 counts 16 amino acids. CDR3 DNA only is kept here, 48 bases in frame from base 1. Via the germline V gene, CDR1 is KGHSH and CDR2 LQKENI. Each donor gave one peripheral blood draw, averaging approximately 0.12 L, which was collected into heparinised tubes. Naive, central memory, regulatory and stem cell-like memory CD4+ T cells were sorted on a BD FACSAria II using a panel including CD45RO, CCR7, CD25, CD127, CD95 and CD27. Purity was above 98% for every sorted population. PBMCs were isolated immediately by Lymphoprep density gradient centrifugation and stained directly without culture. To minimize batch effects, samples were stained and sorted in pairs, one healthy donor with one patient per experiment.

The sequencing sample was made of naive CD4+ T cells from blood. The intended sense of this specimen's cell subset or site label: true naive CD4+ T cells. The rearrangement combines TRBV18 with TRBJ1-5; matching of 5 bases hints at TRBD1 as the D gene. This clonotype was obtained from a man between 18 and 35 years old with type 1 diabetes. Here the CDR3 is given as CASSPLGAGTDQPQHF. The nucleotide sequence reads as follows: TGTGCCAGCTCACCACTCGGAGCGGGGACGGATCAGCCCCAGCATTTT.